This record concerns one T cell receptor beta chain sequence. Generated by immunoSEQ multiplex PCR, the TCRdb table keeps only in-frame clones and is missing some. The data contain around 700,000 clones, more than 70% of them singletons. Germline CDR1 reads LNHDA; CDR2 reads SQIVND (reference sequence). The CDR3 is 15 amino acids. V was pared by 10 bases and J by 5 bases, with 10 bases of the junction left unmatched. These data belong to a study of shared clonotypes between healthy human individuals. Study-wide context: Ranging from 18 to 49 in age, donors were a couple of women and three men.

The sequenced sample consisted of memory CD4+ T cells sorted from blood. Described subset: CD45RA-negative fraction. This TCR came from a woman aged 30 to 39 in good health. The chain employs TRBV19 and TRBJ2-7, with 14 bases lining up with TRBD2. The CDR3 loop is CATSPGTSGSHEQYF. The DNA of the CDR3 is TGTGCCACCAGCCCCGGGACTAGCGGGAGCCACGAGCAGTACTTC.